This entry lists 10 T cell receptor beta chains sequenced from one sample in a study of blood T cell repertoires in COVID-19. Method: immunoSEQ multiplex PCR; TCRdb's copy keeps in-frame clones and lacks some. This table has 130,000 to 150,000 clones, around 81% appearing once. The sample consisted of peripheral blood. These receptors all come from a woman between 45 and 65 years old with acute or convalescent COVID-19.

This clone was seen only once. The chain joins TRBV3-1 (or the pseudogene TRBV3-2) to TRBJ1-2; 9 bases align to TRBD1. Germline CDR1 is LGHDT and CDR2 is YNNKEL (reference sequence). The CDR3 runs to 14 residues. The V segment lost 3 bases and the J segment 7 bases; nucleotides outside the gene matches: 6. The CDR3 DNA reads as TGTGCCAGCAGCCAGGGCTTACAGGGGGCTGGCTACACCTTC. Translation: CASSQGLQGAGYTF.

V and J are TRBV7-8 and TRBJ2-1, with 9 bases aligning to TRBD1. Germline CDR1 and CDR2: SGHVS and FQNEAQ. This CDR3 comprises 18 residues. V lost 0 bases, J lost 0 bases, and 6 bases stayed unmatched. CDR3 region: CASSLAPHRGPSYNEQFF. The CDR3 DNA is TGTGCCAGCAGCTTAGCACCCCACAGGGGGCCCTCCTACAATGAGCAGTTCTTC.

The chain carries TRBV5-1 and TRBJ1-4; 8 bases align to TRBD1. Trimming removed 1 base from V and 8 bases from J; junction bases left unmatched: 7. Germline V gene data show CDR1 as SGHRS and CDR2 as YFSETQ. CDR3 length: 15 amino acids. CDR3 residues: CASSLNGQGDEKLFF. CDR3 bases: TGCGCCAGCAGCTTGAATGGACAGGGTGACGAAAAACTGTTTTTT.

This chain's CDR3 is CASSLDSGGISYNEQFF. CDR3 DNA: TGTGCCAGCAGCCTAGACAGCGGGGGCATCTCCTACAATGAGCAGTTCTTC. The chain is built from TRBV3-1 (or the pseudogene TRBV3-2) and TRBJ2-1, with 8 bases lining up with TRBD2. This CDR3 has 17 amino acids. The junction had 8 bases not matched to a gene; V was cut back by 4 bases and J by 0 bases. Looked up from germline, CDR1 is LGHDT and CDR2 is YNNKEL (reference sequence).

The chain links TRBV19 to TRBJ1-1; 7 nucleotides line up with TRBD1. Germline V CDR1 and CDR2: LNHDA, SQIVND (reference sequence). The CDR3 consists of 14 residues. V was pared by 5 bases and J by 3 bases, with 6 bases of the junction left unmatched. The CDR3 DNA sequence: TGTGCCAGTAGTCCAGAGGGGGCCTACACTGAAGCTTTCTTT. This sequence encodes CASSPEGAYTEAFF.

The CDR3 DNA sequence: TGTGCCAGCAGCTCCGGGACAACGAACACCGGGGAGCTGTTTTTT. Encoded protein: CASSSGTTNTGELFF. The V and J genes are TRBV7-9 and TRBJ2-2; perhaps TRBD1 as D (6 bases). The V gene's germline CDR1 is SEHNR and CDR2 FQNEAQ (reference sequence). Trimming removed 4 bases at V and 0 bases at J, with 9 bases between. This CDR3 spans 15 amino acids. Looking up the rest from reference TRBV7-9 and TRBJ2-2 gives the full variable domain: DTGVSQNPRHKITKRGQNVTFRCDPISEHNRLYWYRQTLGQGPEFLTYFQNEAQLEKSRLLSDRFSAERPKGSFSTLEIQRTEQGDSAMYLCASSSGTTNTGELFFGEGSRLTVL.

The chain recombines TRBV7-3 with TRBJ2-7, with unresolved D. There are 13 residues in the CDR3. Germline V gene sequence: CDR1 SGHTA, CDR2 FQGTGA. The ends were cut back, 4 bases at V and 0 bases at J, with 7 bases in the middle. DNA for the CDR3: TGTGCCAGCAGCTCCGGTGGCTCCTACGAGCAGTACTTC. Protein: CASSSGGSYEQYF.

This clone was counted a few times. The J gene is TRBJ2-1, the V gene TRBV6-5, with D possibly being TRBD2 (6 bases). Per the germline V gene, CDR1 is MNHEY and CDR2 is SVGAGI. The CDR3 runs to 13 residues. The V end was cut by 6 bases, the J end by 3 bases, with 9 bases between. CDR3: CASSGGFYNEQFF. The CDR3 bases are TGTGCCAGCAGCGGAGGGTTCTACAATGAGCAGTTCTTC.

The chain combines TRBV5-8 with TRBJ2-1; D is possibly TRBD2 (6 bases). Germline assignment: CDR1 SGHTS and CDR2 YDEGEE. V lost 4 bases to trimming and J lost 10 bases, with 15 bases between them. The CDR3 runs to 13 residues. The CDR3 protein is CASSKRMAGEQFF. The CDR3, as DNA: TGTGCCAGCAGCAAAAGAATGGCGGGGGAGCAGTTCTTC.

The chain employs TRBV4-2 and TRBJ2-5; 8 nucleotides line up with TRBD2. The CDR3 has 15 residues. CDR1 and CDR2 (germline): LGHNA, YNFKEQ. V was pared by 0 bases and J by 4 bases, with 4 bases of the junction left unmatched. DNA of the CDR3: TGTGCCAGCAGCCAAGATCGGGGGGGGAGAGAGACCCAGTACTTC. As protein: CASSQDRGGRETQYF.